This T cell receptor beta chain was recovered during a study of PD-1 blockade in classical Hodgkin lymphoma. Every patient relapsed after autologous stem cell transplantation, and brentuximab vedotin exposure varied. The repertoire was sequenced with immunoSEQ multiplex PCR; TCRdb's copy has only in-frame clones and lacks some. The sample yields more than 60,000 clones, about 88% seen once. The CDR3 contains 17 residues. The V end was cut by 0 bases, the J end by 3 bases, with 21 bases between. Germline assignment: CDR1 GTSNPN and CDR2 SVGIG (reference sequence). Sequences were derived from peripheral blood mononuclear cells (PBMCs), sampled at baseline. The rearrangement links TRBV30 to TRBJ2-7; D is possibly TRBD2 (6 bases). The origin of this receptor is a human donor with classical Hodgkin lymphoma. The CDR3 DNA is TGTGCCTGGAGTGTAACTTCCCTCCGGCGGGGTGTCTACGAGCAGTACTTC. Its protein is CAWSVTSLRRGVYEQYF.